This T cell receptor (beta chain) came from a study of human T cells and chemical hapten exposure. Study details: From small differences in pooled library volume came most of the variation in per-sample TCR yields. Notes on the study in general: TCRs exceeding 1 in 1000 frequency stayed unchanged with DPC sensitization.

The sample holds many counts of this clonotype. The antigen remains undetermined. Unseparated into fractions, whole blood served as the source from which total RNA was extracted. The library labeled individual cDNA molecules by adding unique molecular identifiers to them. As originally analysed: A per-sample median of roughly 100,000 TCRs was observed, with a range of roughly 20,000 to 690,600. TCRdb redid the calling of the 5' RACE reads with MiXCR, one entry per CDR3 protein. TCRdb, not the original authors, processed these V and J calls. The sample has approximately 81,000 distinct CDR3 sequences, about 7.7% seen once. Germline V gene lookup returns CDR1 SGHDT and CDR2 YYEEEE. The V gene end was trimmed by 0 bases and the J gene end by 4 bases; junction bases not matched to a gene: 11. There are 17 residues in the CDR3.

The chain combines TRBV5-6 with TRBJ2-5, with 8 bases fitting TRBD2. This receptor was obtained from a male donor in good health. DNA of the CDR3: TGTGCCAGCAGCTTGGCCGATCCCAGGACTAGCATAGAGACCCAGTACTTC. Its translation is CASSLADPRTSIETQYF.